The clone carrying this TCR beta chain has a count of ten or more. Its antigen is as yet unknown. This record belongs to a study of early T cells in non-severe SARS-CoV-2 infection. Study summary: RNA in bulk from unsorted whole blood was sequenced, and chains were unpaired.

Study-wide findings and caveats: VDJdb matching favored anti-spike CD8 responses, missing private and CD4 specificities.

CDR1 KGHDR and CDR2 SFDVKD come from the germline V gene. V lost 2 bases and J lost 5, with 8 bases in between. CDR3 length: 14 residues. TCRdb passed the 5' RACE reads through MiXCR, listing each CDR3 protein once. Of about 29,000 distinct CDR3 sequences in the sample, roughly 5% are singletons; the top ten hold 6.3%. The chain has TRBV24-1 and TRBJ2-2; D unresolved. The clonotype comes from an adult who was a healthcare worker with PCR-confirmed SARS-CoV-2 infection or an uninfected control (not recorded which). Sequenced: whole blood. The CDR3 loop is CATSDSTLTGELFF. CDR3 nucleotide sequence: TGTGCCACCAGTGATTCTACTCTTACCGGGGAGCTGTTTTTT.